The T cell receptor (beta chain) described here comes from a study of T cell responses to AZD1222 COVID-19 vaccine. Study information: Combined were second doses at about 4 or about 12 weeks.

As regards this clone: Its specificity is unknown.

TCRdb's copy holds only in-frame clones and misses some; the assay was immunoSEQ multiplex PCR. The sample gives 100,000 to 150,000 clones, roughly 87% of which show up once; 1.4% to 1.5% is in the top ten. This CDR3 has 15 amino acids. The V gene's germline CDR1 is SNHLY and CDR2 FYNNEI. Trimming cost V 5 bases and J 0 bases, with 13 bases left between them. Whole-study results and caveats: Close to half of spike-specific TCRs reportedly recognize unmutated variant regions. Regions 160-218 and 743-854 held dominance among vaccine-associated CD4 TCRs, which spanned spike. Clonal diversity may have been underestimated in mostly white British donors.

This rearrangement joins TRBV2 to TRBJ1-1, with D possibly being TRBD1 (6 bases). The sequencing used peripheral blood, collected on day 0 of AZD1222 vaccination. The receptor was isolated from an adult in good health. The CDR3 region is CASSPGTTMNTEAFF. The CDR3 DNA reads TGTGCCAGCAGTCCTGGGACAACCATGAACACTGAAGCTTTCTTT.